A single T cell receptor (beta chain) is shown here with its context. The sample belongs to a study of shared T cell receptors in the human thymus. The germline CDR1 and CDR2 sequences are LGHNA and YSLEER. The CDR3 spans 14 residues. V dropped 1 base and J dropped 4 bases, with 7 bases sitting between them. The protocol was immunoSEQ multiplex PCR, while the TCRdb copy is restricted to in-frame clones and leaves out a portion. The sample holds hundreds of thousands of clones, more than 70% seen once. Separately, the same data were catalogued under a study of human thymus T cells. As that study records: Congenital heart defects were the reason for the corrective surgery that the donors, healthy Finnish infants, were having. The study used thymus tissue resected during corrective heart surgery. Thymic as well as blood repertoires seemed to favor certain V and J genes unevenly. Highly overlapping thymic repertoires among unrelated individuals were reported in related research.

The chain uses TRBV4-3 and TRBJ2-2; D is perhaps TRBD1 (6 bases). This TCR was sampled from a boy in the first two years of life with a congenital heart defect. Input material: thymocytes. The CDR3 spells CASSQGQVTGELFF. In DNA form, the CDR3 reads TGCGCCAGCAGCCAAGGACAGGTCACCGGGGAGCTGTTTTTT.